The subject of this entry is one T cell receptor (beta chain). This sample is drawn from a study of blood T cell repertoires in COVID-19. Study information: Sites across the United States, Italy and Spain contributed samples from acute and convalescent COVID-19.

Method: immunoSEQ multiplex PCR; TCRdb's copy keeps in-frame clones and lacks some. This table has under 200,000 clones, around 90% appearing once. V was clipped by 3 bases and J by 4 bases; unmatched bases: 6. The CDR3 extends over 15 amino acids. Germline V CDR1 and CDR2: MGHRA, YSYEKL. The chain combines TRBV4-1 with TRBJ1-5; 7 bases map to TRBD1. The specimen sequenced was peripheral blood. The source of this sequence is a woman of 80 years or more with COVID-19, enrolled during active disease. The CDR3 sequence: CASSHDRERNQPQHF. The DNA for the CDR3 is TGCGCCAGCAGCCACGACAGGGAGCGAAATCAGCCCCAGCATTTT.